The 24 T cell receptor beta chains below all came from one sample that was sequenced in a study of cytomegalovirus exposure and HLA in healthy donors. Both 60 Vbeta primers and 13 Jbeta primers went into the PCR. Profiled with immunoSEQ multiplex PCR; TCRdb holds only in-frame clones, not every one. The table records approximately 110,000 clones, 60% to 85% of them present only once. Input material: PBMCs. The receptors were gathered from a man aged 45-65 years in good health and CMV-seronegative.

V is TRBV5-1 and J is TRBJ1-4; maybe TRBD1 (5 bases). Germline lookup yields CDR1 SGHRS and CDR2 YFSETQ. The CDR3 is made up of 15 amino acids. Trimming took off 0 bases at V and 6 bases at J, with 12 bases between the two ends. The CDR3 loop is CASSLVGQGDEKLFF. CDR3 nucleotide sequence: TGCGCCAGCAGCTTGGTAGGTCAGGGCGATGAAAAACTGTTTTTT.

The gene calls are TRBV2 and TRBJ1-1; D ambiguous. Germline values: CDR1 SNHLY, CDR2 FYNNEI. V lost 4 bases to trimming and J lost 1 base, with 7 bases between them. This CDR3 region has 13 residues. The CDR3 here is CASSVSENTEAFF. The CDR3 DNA sequence: TGTGCCAGCAGTGTGTCAGAGAACACTGAAGCTTTCTTT.

This clone showed up just a few times. V usage is TRBV4-1 and J usage is TRBJ2-1, with D uncertain. Germline CDR1 and CDR2: MGHRA and YSYEKL. The CDR3 loop spans 14 amino acids. V lost 1 base to trimming and J lost 4 bases, with 8 bases between them. The CDR3 DNA follows: TGCGCCAGCAGCCAAGGGGCTACATACAATGAGCAGTTCTTC. Its protein product is CASSQGATYNEQFF.

The rearrangement uses TRBV5-4 and TRBJ1-1; 7 bases map to TRBD1. This CDR3 comprises 15 residues. V was clipped by 0 bases and J by 1 base; unmatched bases: 3. Germline V gene data show CDR1 as SGHNT and CDR2 as YYREEE (reference sequence). CDR3 in DNA: TGTGCCAGCAGCTTGGAGAACAGGGGGAACACTGAAGCTTTCTTT. Translation: CASSLENRGNTEAFF.

The rearrangement joins TRBV7-9 to TRBJ1-2; D gene uncertain. CDR1 is SEHNR and CDR2 is FQNEAQ in the germline V gene (reference sequence). The CDR3 length is 12 residues. V was clipped by 5 bases and J by 4 bases, with 8 bases between them. As DNA, the CDR3 is TGTGCCAGCAGCCCGGGTGTCTATGGCTACACCTTC. It encodes CASSPGVYGYTF. The full variable domain, its missing parts supplied by reference TRBV7-9 and TRBJ1-2, is DTGVSQNPRHKITKRGQNVTFRCDPISEHNRLYWYRQTLGQGPEFLTYFQNEAQLEKSRLLSDRFSAERPKGSFSTLEIQRTEQGDSAMYLCASSPGVYGYTFGSGTRLTVV.

The J gene is TRBJ1-6, the V gene TRBV7-2, with TRBD1 matching 11 bases. Germline V lookup: CDR1 SGHTA, CDR2 FQGNSA. This CDR3 contains 15 residues. V was pared by 4 bases and J by 8 bases, with 4 bases of the junction left unmatched. The chain's CDR3 is CASSWDRGSDSPLHF. The CDR3 bases are TGTGCCAGCAGCTGGGACAGGGGGTCTGATTCACCCCTCCACTTT.

The rearrangement links TRBV6-1 to TRBJ1-6, with 9 bases fitting TRBD1. The J segment lost 5 bases and the V segment lost 4 bases, leaving 3 bases of the junction unmatched. CDR3 length: 15 amino acids. Germline V gives CDR1 MNHNS, CDR2 SASEGT. Here the CDR3 reads CASSARTGDNSPLHF. The CDR3 DNA sequence: TGTGCCAGCAGTGCACGGACAGGGGATAATTCACCCCTCCACTTT.

The V and J genes are TRBV6-1 and TRBJ1-2, with D possibly being TRBD1 (6 bases). The CDR3 is made up of 13 amino acids. V lost 7 bases and J 6 bases, leaving 15 bases between the germline ends. Germline loops: CDR1 MNHNS, CDR2 SASEGT. The CDR3 nucleotides read TGTGCCAGCACGGGGTCTGGGGGCCATGGCTACACCTTC. It specifies CASTGSGGHGYTF.

This clone occurred a few times. V and J are TRBV6-5 and TRBJ2-7, with D perhaps given as TRBD1 or TRBD2 (5 bases each). The germline V gene has CDR1 MNHEY and CDR2 SVGAGI. V was clipped by 5 bases and J by 7 bases, with 15 bases between them. The CDR3 totals 13 residues. CDR3 nucleotides: TGTGCCAGCAGTAAACTCGGATGGGGGGAGCAGTACGTC. Its translation is CASSKLGWGEQYV.

For this clone: Within the sample, other DNA sequences also encode this same CDR3. The chain couples TRBV5-6 to TRBJ1-1; 8 bases agree with TRBD1. The germline V gene has CDR1 SGHDT and CDR2 YYEEEE. Unmatched junction bases numbered 5, after V lost 2 bases and J lost 5 bases. The CDR3 sequence is 14 residues long. Here the CDR3 DNA reads TGTGCCAGCAGCTTCGGACAGGGAGGGACTGAAGCTTTCTTT. This translates into CASSFGQGGTEAFF. Full variable domain (rest looked up from reference TRBV5-6 and TRBJ1-1): DAGVTQSPTHLIKTRGQQVTLRCSPKSGHDTVSWYQQALGQGPQFIFQYYEEEERQRGNFPDRFSGHQFPNYSSELNVNALLLGDSALYLCASSFGQGGTEAFFGQGTRLTVV.

The chain has TRBV27 and TRBJ2-7; 8 positions agree with TRBD2. CDR1 and CDR2 from the germline V gene are MNHEY and SMNVEV (reference sequence). This CDR3 spans 15 amino acids. Trimming removed 4 bases from V and 3 bases from J; junction bases left unmatched: 8. In DNA, the CDR3 is TGTGCCAGCAGTTCTATAGCGGGGCGTCTCTACGAGCAGTACGTC. This gives the protein CASSSIAGRLYEQYV.

This chain uses TRBV9 with TRBJ2-7; 8 nucleotides line up with TRBD1. The CDR3 extends over 14 amino acids. The V and J ends lost 4 bases and 5 bases, in that order; junction bases with no gene match: 8. Germline V gene lookup returns CDR1 SGDLS and CDR2 YYNGEE. The CDR3 loop reads CASSSRTGFHEQYF. In DNA, the CDR3 is TGTGCCAGCAGCTCGAGGACAGGGTTCCACGAGCAGTACTTC.

The chain uses TRBV5-1 and TRBJ2-3, with TRBD1 identical over 7 bases. The CDR3 is made up of 15 amino acids. CDR1 and CDR2 from the germline V gene are SGHRS and YFSETQ. Unmatched junction bases numbered 7, after V lost 6 bases and J lost 0 bases. The CDR3 spells CASTGQASSTDTQYF. The CDR3 region has the DNA TGCGCCAGCACCGGACAGGCCTCTAGCACAGATACGCAGTATTTT.

The CDR3 region is CASSLERGGWGNEQFF. CDR3 bases: TGCGCCAGCAGCTTGGAGCGCGGGGGCTGGGGGAATGAGCAGTTCTTC. J is TRBJ2-1 and V is TRBV5-1; possibly TRBD2 for D (7 bases). With 0 bases removed from V and 7 bases from J, the gap between germline ends came to 17 bases. This CDR3 has 16 residues. Per germline, CDR1 SGHRS and CDR2 YFSETQ.

This clone turned up a few times. The CDR3 spells CASSARLAGGQETQYF. The CDR3 DNA is TGTGCCAGCAGCGCTAGACTAGCGGGGGGGCAAGAGACCCAGTACTTC. V is TRBV5-4 and J is TRBJ2-5, with TRBD2 matching over 14 bases. CDR1 SGHNT and CDR2 YYREEE come from the germline V gene (reference sequence). The CDR3 loop spans 16 amino acids. Trimming removed 4 bases from V and 2 bases from J; junction bases left unmatched: 4.

For this clone: At one of its ends the junction is not consistent with the germline gene, which may arise from a read error. The chain carries TRBV7-9 and TRBJ1-3, with D unresolved. CDR3 length: 14 residues. Germline V CDR1 and CDR2: SEHNR, FQNEAQ (reference sequence). CDR3 sequence: CSSSLSVSGNTIYF. The CDR3 coding sequence is TGTTCCAGCAGCTTATCCGTCTCTGGAAACACCATATATTTT.

This clone was detected once. The rearrangement links TRBV2 to TRBJ1-2, with 8 bases that match TRBD1. This CDR3 has 13 residues. The germline CDR1 and CDR2 sequences are SNHLY and FYNNEI. Germline trimming cut 4 bases from V and 4 bases from J; bases unmatched to any gene: 2. This CDR3 is CASSGRGLYGYTF. CDR3 DNA sequence: TGTGCCAGCAGTGGCAGGGGGCTCTATGGCTACACCTTC.

V and J are TRBV11-2 and TRBJ1-2; D possibly corresponds to TRBD1 (5 bases). Trimming removed 0 bases at V and 3 bases at J, with 14 bases between. Germline-derived CDR1 and CDR2 are SGHAT and FQNNGV. This CDR3 comprises 16 residues. The CDR3 loop is CASSLDFAREDYGYTF. CDR3 coding DNA: TGTGCCAGCAGCTTAGATTTCGCCAGGGAAGACTATGGCTACACCTTC.

This chain links TRBV7-3 with TRBJ2-1; TRBD1 aligns across 8 bases. Looked up from germline, CDR1 is SGHTA and CDR2 is FQGTGA. The CDR3 is 15 amino acids. Trimming at V came to 3 bases and at J to 5 bases, leaving 6 bases not matched to a gene. CDR3 bases: TGTGCCAGCAGCTTGGGGACGACAGGGGACAATGAGCAGTTCTTC. Translating it yields CASSLGTTGDNEQFF.

This rearrangement joins TRBV5-6 to TRBJ2-7; tentatively, D is TRBD2 (6 bases). The CDR3 has 14 residues. V lost 0 bases and J lost 3, with 10 bases in between. Germline V gene sequence: CDR1 SGHDT, CDR2 YYEEEE. The CDR3 DNA sequence: TGTGCCAGCAGCTTGGGGGGGGAAGGCTACGAGCAGTACGTC. Amino acids: CASSLGGEGYEQYV.

The V gene is TRBV6-5, the J gene TRBJ2-7; D unclear. CDR1 and CDR2 from the germline V gene are MNHEY and SVGAGI. The CDR3 is 16 residues long. The V and J ends lost 0 bases and 2 bases respectively, with 14 bases between them. The CDR3 here is CASSYSRLSRPYEQYF. CDR3 DNA sequence: TGTGCCAGCAGTTACTCCCGGCTTAGCCGCCCCTACGAGCAGTACTTC.

This clone was observed a few times. The chain joins TRBV6-6 to TRBJ1-2, with D unresolved. Trimming shortened V by 11 bases and J by 3 bases, and 16 bases separated the two germline ends. The germline V gene encodes CDR1 MNHNY and CDR2 SVGAGI (reference sequence). This CDR3 has 13 residues. Written as DNA, the CDR3 is TGTGCCGCCTCCCGAGGGCCAGACTATGGCTACACCTTC. Translating it yields CAASRGPDYGYTF.

The chain links TRBV7-2 to TRBJ2-4; 7 nucleotides line up with TRBD1. Germline V gene lookup returns CDR1 SGHTA and CDR2 FQGNSA. The trim removed 5 bases at V and 3 bases at J, leaving 10 bases unmatched. This CDR3 spans 16 amino acids. CDR3 in DNA: TGTGCCAGCAGCCCCTTTGACAGGGTAATCAAAAACATTCAGTACTTC. As protein: CASSPFDRVIKNIQYF.

The chain combines TRBV9 with TRBJ2-1; 9 nucleotides line up with TRBD1. Germline V CDR1 and CDR2: SGDLS, YYNGEE. The CDR3 sequence is 16 residues long. The ends lost 3 bases at V and 7 bases at J; junction bases unmatched: 11. In DNA form, the CDR3 reads TGTGCCAGCAGCGGGGGGACAGGGAGTCTGCTAAATGAGCAGTTCTTC. Protein: CASSGGTGSLLNEQFF.